These 30 T cell receptor beta chains originate from one sample sequenced in a study of shared clonotypes between healthy human individuals. TCRdb keeps only in-frame clones here, not all; method: immunoSEQ multiplex PCR. The table lists more than 2 million clones, over 85% of them singletons. Positive CCR7 selection of CD45RO-negative cells yielded the naive CD8 cells, and terminally differentiated effector memory CD45RA+ cells were excluded. Sequencing input: naive CD8+ T cells from PBMCs. Every receptor here comes from a man aged 18 to 29 in good health. Some clones in this sample may be carry-over from other donors' samples.

This rearrangement joins TRBV5-4 to TRBJ2-1, with 9 bases identical to TRBD1. CDR1 and CDR2 from the germline V gene are SGHNT and YYREEE (reference sequence). Unmatched junction bases numbered 7, after V lost 4 bases and J lost 5 bases. CDR3 length: 15 amino acids. The CDR3 DNA follows: TGTGCCAGCAGCCAGGACAGGGGCGAAAACAATGAGCAGTTCTTC. Translating it yields CASSQDRGENNEQFF.

The CDR3 nucleotides are TGTGCCAGCGGGACTCTTCAACCGAACACTGAAGCTTTCTTT. Residues: CASGTLQPNTEAFF. V gene TRBV19 combines with J gene TRBJ1-1; possible D gene TRBD1, 5 bases. V shed 9 bases and J shed 1 base, with 15 bases lying between them. The CDR3 extends over 14 amino acids. Germline loops: CDR1 LNHDA, CDR2 SQIVND (reference sequence).

This clone was picked up one time. V is TRBV9 and J is TRBJ1-1, with TRBD1 identical over 7 bases. Germline V gene lookup returns CDR1 SGDLS and CDR2 YYNGEE. The junction had 7 bases not matched to a gene; V was cut back by 4 bases and J by 1 base. The CDR3 is 15 amino acids. CDR3 nucleotide sequence: TGTGCCAGCAGCCACAACCGACAGGGGAACACTGAAGCTTTCTTT. Amino acids: CASSHNRQGNTEAFF.

V is TRBV5-4 and J is TRBJ2-1; D could derive from TRBD1 or TRBD2 (5 bases each). The length of the CDR3 is 15 residues. Germline CDR1 SGHNT, CDR2 YYREEE (reference sequence). V lost 3 bases, J lost 2 bases, and 12 bases lay in between. CDR3 sequence reads: CASSWGYGAYNEQFF. The CDR3 nucleotides are TGTGCCAGCAGCTGGGGGTATGGGGCCTACAATGAGCAGTTCTTC.

Points on this clone: This sample also contains other DNA sequences that code for the same CDR3. V gene TRBV6-6 combines with J gene TRBJ1-2; D gene unclear. Germline V gene sequence: CDR1 MNHNY, CDR2 SVGAGI (reference sequence). The ends were cut back, 2 bases at V and 0 bases at J, with 4 bases in the middle. The CDR3 loop spans 13 amino acids. As DNA, the CDR3 is TGTGCCAGCAGTTACAGTCCTAACTATGGCTACACCTTC. The encoded protein is CASSYSPNYGYTF.

The chain employs TRBV5-1 and TRBJ1-2; D is ambiguous. V was trimmed by 3 bases and J by 1 base, leaving 4 bases between them. Germline values: CDR1 SGHRS, CDR2 YFSETQ. The CDR3 sequence is 12 residues long. CDR3 sequence reads: CASSSNNYGYTF. CDR3 bases: TGCGCCAGCAGCTCAAATAACTATGGCTACACCTTC. The entire variable domain, with the rest obtained from reference TRBV5-1 and TRBJ1-2, is as follows: KAGVTQTPRYLIKTRGQQVTLSCSPISGHRSVSWYQQTPGQGLQFLFEYFSETQRNKGNFPGRFSGRQFSNSRSEMNVSTLELGDSALYLCASSSNNYGYTFGSGTRLTVV.

This clone appeared a single time. The chain carries TRBV19 and TRBJ1-3; D is uncertain. CDR3 length: 12 residues. Germline assignment: CDR1 LNHDA and CDR2 SQIVND (reference sequence). Trimming took 7 bases from V and 5 from J, leaving 9 bases between them. The CDR3 loop reads CASTLGRNTIYF. CDR3 bases: TGTGCCAGTACCCTCGGGAGAAACACCATATATTTT.

The J gene is TRBJ1-2, the V gene TRBV28; the D is unclear. Germline V CDR1 and CDR2: MDHEN, SYDVKM. CDR3 size: 14 residues. The germline V and J ends were trimmed by 2 bases and 4 bases, with 11 bases remaining between them. The CDR3 DNA reads TGTGCCAGCAGTTTAGGGCAAGCTACCTATGGCTACACCTTC. This codes for CASSLGQATYGYTF.

The V and J genes are TRBV25-1 and TRBJ2-7, with D possibly being TRBD2 (5 bases). The V gene lost 4 bases and the J gene lost 3 bases, with 16 bases spanning the gap. The CDR3 loop spans 15 amino acids. Germline assignment: CDR1 MGHDK and CDR2 SYGVNS. The CDR3 coding sequence is TGTGCCAGCAGTGGCTCCCGGGGTCGTTTCTACGAGCAGTACTTC. Translation: CASSGSRGRFYEQYF.

The V call is TRBV9, the J call TRBJ1-5; no clear D gene. Germline V CDR1 and CDR2: SGDLS, YYNGEE. The CDR3 has 15 residues. Trimming shortened V by 4 bases and J by 2 bases, and 13 bases separated the two germline ends. CDR3 sequence (DNA): TGTGCCAGCAGCCAAGGTGGGTTCGGCAATCAGCCCCAGCATTTT. Its protein product is CASSQGGFGNQPQHF.

In this sample, this clone turned up once. The chain links TRBV5-6 to TRBJ1-1, with no clear D. This CDR3 contains 12 residues. V gave up 4 bases and J gave up 4 bases, with 8 bases separating them. Germline CDR1 and CDR2: SGHDT and YYEEEE. The CDR3: CASSLLATEAFF. In nucleotides, the CDR3 is TGTGCCAGCAGCCTACTCGCCACTGAAGCTTTCTTT.

A note on this clone: Other DNA sequences within the sample encode an identical CDR3. This chain's CDR3 is CASSLDRATYEQYF. The CDR3, as DNA: TGCGCCAGCAGCTTGGACAGGGCTACCTACGAGCAGTACTTC. The rearrangement uses TRBV5-1 and TRBJ2-7, with D possibly TRBD1 on 6 matching bases. CDR3 length: 14 amino acids. Germline V gene data show CDR1 as SGHRS and CDR2 as YFSETQ. V was trimmed by 0 bases and J by 2 bases, leaving 9 bases between them.

V is TRBV4-1 and J is TRBJ2-1; TRBD2 matches 12 bases. Looked up from germline, CDR1 is MGHRA and CDR2 is YSYEKL. This CDR3 spans 16 amino acids. V gave up 2 bases and J gave up 7 bases; unmatched junction bases: 6. Written as DNA, the CDR3 is TGCGCCAGCAGCCAACGGGCTAGCGGGAGGGAGAATGAGCAGTTCTTC. It specifies CASSQRASGRENEQFF.

The chain joins TRBV27 to TRBJ2-3; a possible D gene is TRBD2 (5 bases). CDR3 size: 14 residues. The V end lost 3 bases, the J end lost 0 bases, and 7 bases lay between the germline ends. Per the germline V gene, CDR1 is MNHEY and CDR2 is SMNVEV (reference sequence). The CDR3 here is CASSLEASTDTQYF. CDR3 DNA sequence: TGTGCCAGCAGTTTGGAGGCAAGCACAGATACGCAGTATTTT.

The rearrangement links TRBV9 to TRBJ2-5; weak D call: TRBD2 (6 bases). The V and J ends lost 2 bases and 1 base respectively, with 9 bases between them. This CDR3 contains 14 residues. Germline CDR1 and CDR2: SGDLS and YYNGEE. CDR3 residues: CASSVASAQETQYF. In DNA, the CDR3 is TGTGCCAGCAGCGTCGCTAGCGCCCAAGAGACCCAGTACTTC.

V is TRBV6-1 and J is TRBJ1-5; no clear D gene. Germline loops: CDR1 MNHNS, CDR2 SASEGT. The V and J ends lost 6 bases and 0 bases respectively, with 12 bases between them. CDR3 length: 15 residues. The CDR3, as DNA: TGTGCCAGCAGCCAAAGCAGTTATAGCAATCAGCCCCAGCATTTT. Amino acid sequence: CASSQSSYSNQPQHF.

J is TRBJ2-2 and V is TRBV5-4, with TRBD1 identical over 7 bases. The CDR3 runs to 13 residues. V lost 4 bases, J lost 7 bases, and 4 bases stayed unmatched. Germline CDR1 is SGHNT and CDR2 is YYREEE (reference sequence). The chain's CDR3 is CASSTQGYGELFF. As DNA, the CDR3 is TGTGCCAGCAGCACACAGGGGTACGGGGAGCTGTTTTTT.

V gene TRBV6-6 combines with J gene TRBJ2-7, with 7 bases identical to TRBD2. The ends lost 4 bases at V and 2 bases at J; junction bases unmatched: 5. The CDR3 totals 14 residues. Germline CDR1 is MNHNY and CDR2 is SVGAGI (reference sequence). CDR3 amino acids: CASSSGLDPYEQYF. The CDR3 DNA is TGTGCCAGCAGTTCTGGACTAGATCCCTACGAGCAGTACTTC.

The chain has TRBV29-1 and TRBJ2-2, with 14 bases identical to TRBD2. After removal of 4 bases from V and 5 bases from J, the junction contained 6 bases not matched to a gene. CDR3 size: 16 residues. Germline CDR1 SQVTM, CDR2 ANQGSEA. The CDR3 loop is CSVAGTSGSETGELFF. The CDR3 bases are TGCAGCGTTGCCGGGACTAGCGGGAGTGAAACCGGGGAGCTGTTTTTT.

CDR3 sequence (DNA): TGTGCCAGCAGCTCCGGACTAGCGGGGGCCTCCTACAATGAGCAGTTCTTC. Its translation is CASSSGLAGASYNEQFF. V and J are TRBV11-2 and TRBJ2-1, with 13 nucleotides matching TRBD2. Germline trimming cut 4 bases from V and 0 bases from J; bases unmatched to any gene: 3. Germline V gene data show CDR1 as SGHAT and CDR2 as FQNNGV. The CDR3 is made up of 17 amino acids.

The chain recombines TRBV10-2 with TRBJ2-5, with D tentatively TRBD2 (5 bases). From germline, CDR1 is WSHSY and CDR2 SAAADI. This CDR3 is built from 12 residues. V was cut by 7 bases and J by 4 bases, with 10 bases left in between. The CDR3 nucleotides are TGCGCCAGCACGGGGAGACGAGAGACCCAGTACTTC. Translated, it gives CASTGRRETQYF.

The chain carries TRBV4-1 and TRBJ1-5; 8 nucleotides match TRBD1. Germline-derived CDR1 and CDR2 are MGHRA and YSYEKL. V lost 5 bases and J lost 2; bases outside the gene matches: 8. The CDR3 sequence is 16 residues long. The CDR3 sequence: CASSTWTGKGNQPQHF. The CDR3 DNA sequence: TGCGCCAGCAGCACGTGGACAGGGAAAGGCAATCAGCCCCAGCATTTT.

The genes are TRBV28 and TRBJ1-1; D gene ambiguous. The CDR3 is 14 amino acids. CDR1 and CDR2 (germline): MDHEN, SYDVKM. V lost 2 bases to trimming and J lost 1 base, with 8 bases between them. CDR3 protein: CASSLTRRNTEAFF. CDR3 sequence (DNA): TGTGCCAGCAGTTTAACACGGCGGAACACTGAAGCTTTCTTT.

This chain links TRBV28 with TRBJ2-5; the D gene is possibly TRBD2 (6 bases). Germline V gene data show CDR1 as MDHEN and CDR2 as SYDVKM. The ends were cut back, 5 bases at V and 1 base at J, with 11 bases in the middle. The CDR3 covers 14 residues. The CDR3 bases are TGTGCCAGCAGTGCCCACGGGGGCCAAGAGACCCAGTACTTC. This translates into CASSAHGGQETQYF.

This clone has a single count. The chain links TRBV28 to TRBJ2-7; 7 positions match TRBD1. The V segment lost 5 bases and the J segment 4 bases; nucleotides outside the gene matches: 11. This CDR3 is 15 amino acids long. CDR1 is MDHEN, CDR2 SYDVKM, per germline. CDR3 loop: CASSLLLQGNYEQYF. The CDR3 coding sequence is TGTGCCAGCAGTCTCCTCCTACAGGGGAATTACGAGCAGTACTTC.

The gene calls are TRBV7-9 and TRBJ2-1; a possible D gene is TRBD2 (5 bases). CDR1 SEHNR and CDR2 FQNEAQ come from the germline V gene (reference sequence). The V end lost 3 bases, the J end lost 4 bases, and 16 bases lay between the germline ends. CDR3 length: 16 residues. The chain's CDR3 is CASSLSPSGVYNEQFF. The CDR3 nucleotides are TGTGCCAGCAGCTTGTCTCCCAGCGGAGTATACAATGAGCAGTTCTTC.

The chain couples TRBV5-1 to TRBJ2-1; maybe TRBD2 (6 bases). This CDR3 has 15 residues. Trimming removed 2 bases from V and 3 bases from J, with 12 bases in between. Germline values: CDR1 SGHRS, CDR2 YFSETQ. The CDR3 loop reads CASSFISGRYNEQFF. The DNA of the CDR3 is TGCGCCAGCAGCTTCATCAGCGGGCGCTACAATGAGCAGTTCTTC. Variable domain in full (rest from reference TRBV5-1 and TRBJ2-1): KAGVTQTPRYLIKTRGQQVTLSCSPISGHRSVSWYQQTPGQGLQFLFEYFSETQRNKGNFPGRFSGRQFSNSRSEMNVSTLELGDSALYLCASSFISGRYNEQFFGPGTRLTVL.

The V call is TRBV28, the J call TRBJ2-1, with 8 bases fitting TRBD2. The ends lost 4 bases at V and 3 bases at J; junction bases unmatched: 11. The germline V gene encodes CDR1 MDHEN and CDR2 SYDVKM. The CDR3 covers 17 residues. The CDR3 nucleotides read TGTGCCAGCAGTTCCCGACTTCCCAGCGGGGGCTACAATGAGCAGTTCTTC. Translation: CASSSRLPSGGYNEQFF.

The chain links TRBV19 to TRBJ1-1; 10 bases match TRBD1. Germline CDR1 LNHDA, CDR2 SQIVND (reference sequence). Trimming took 7 bases from V and 0 from J; bases not matched to a gene: 8. The CDR3 has 16 residues. DNA of the CDR3: TGTGCCAGTACCCCCTGGGACAGGGGTATGAACACTGAAGCTTTCTTT. Amino acid sequence: CASTPWDRGMNTEAFF.

This rearrangement joins TRBV7-9 to TRBJ2-1; D gene uncertain. The germline gives CDR1 SEHNR, CDR2 FQNEAQ (reference sequence). This CDR3 is built from 15 residues. V was trimmed by 4 bases and J by 0 bases, leaving 10 bases between them. The CDR3 DNA reads as TGTGCCAGCAGCTCAAGCCTGAGCTCCTACAATGAGCAGTTCTTC. Its protein product is CASSSSLSSYNEQFF.